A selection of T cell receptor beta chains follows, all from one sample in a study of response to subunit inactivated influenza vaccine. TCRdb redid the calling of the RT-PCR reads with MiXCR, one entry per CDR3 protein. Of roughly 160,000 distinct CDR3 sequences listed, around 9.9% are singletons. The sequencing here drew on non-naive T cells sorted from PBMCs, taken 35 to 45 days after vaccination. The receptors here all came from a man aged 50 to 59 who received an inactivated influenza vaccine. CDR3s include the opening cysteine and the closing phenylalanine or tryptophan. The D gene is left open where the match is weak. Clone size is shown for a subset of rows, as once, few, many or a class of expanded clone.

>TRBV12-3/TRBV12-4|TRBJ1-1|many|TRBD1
CASSPGTGSTEAFF
TGTGCCAGCAGCCCAGGGACAGGGAGTACTGAAGCTTTCTTT
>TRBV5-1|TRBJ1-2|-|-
CASSKFTTGQDYGYTF
TGCGCCAGCAGCAAGTTTACGACAGGTCAAGACTATGGCTACACCTTC
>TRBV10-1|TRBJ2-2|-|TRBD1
CATTDRPEAGELFF
TGCGCCACCACGGACAGGCCGGAGGCCGGGGAGCTGTTTTTT
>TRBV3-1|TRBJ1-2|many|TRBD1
CASSPERGLLTF
TGTGCCAGCAGCCCCGAAAGGGGGCTGCTCACCTTC
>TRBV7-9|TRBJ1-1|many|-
CASSLDRFEAFF
TGTGCCAGCAGCTTAGATAGGTTCGAAGCTTTCTTT
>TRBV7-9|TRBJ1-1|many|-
CASSYEGLGTEAFF
TGTGCCAGCAGCTATGAGGGTTTAGGCACTGAAGCTTTCTTT
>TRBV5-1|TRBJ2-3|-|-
CASAGQNRWDTQYF
TGCGCCAGCGCTGGACAGAATAGATGGGATACGCAGTATTTT
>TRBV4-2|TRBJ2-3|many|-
CASSPVGGDTQYF
TGTGCCAGCAGCCCCGTGGGAGGCGATACGCAGTATTTT
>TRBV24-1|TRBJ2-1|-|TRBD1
CATSGPNRGRGEQFF
TGTGCCACCAGTGGTCCTAACAGGGGGCGGGGAGAGCAGTTCTTC
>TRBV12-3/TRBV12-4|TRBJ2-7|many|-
CASSQSYEQYF
TGTGCCAGCAGCCAATCCTACGAGCAGTACTTC
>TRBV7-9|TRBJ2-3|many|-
CASSNPSTHTQYF
TGTGCCAGCAGCAACCCTAGCACACATACGCAGTATTTT
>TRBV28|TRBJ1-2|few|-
CASRRGSSRNYGYTF
TGTGCCAGCAGGAGGGGAAGCTCCCGTAACTATGGCTACACCTTC
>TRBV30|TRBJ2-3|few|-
CAWSVGSSSTDTQYF
TGTGCCTGGAGTGTTGGCTCCTCTAGCACAGATACGCAGTATTTT
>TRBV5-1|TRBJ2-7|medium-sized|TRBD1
CASSLEGTGHEQYF
TGCGCCAGCAGCTTGGAAGGGACAGGCCACGAGCAGTACTTC
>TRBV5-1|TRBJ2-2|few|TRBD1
CASSDRATNTGELFF
TGCGCCAGTTCGGACAGGGCCACGAACACCGGGGAGCTGTTTTTT